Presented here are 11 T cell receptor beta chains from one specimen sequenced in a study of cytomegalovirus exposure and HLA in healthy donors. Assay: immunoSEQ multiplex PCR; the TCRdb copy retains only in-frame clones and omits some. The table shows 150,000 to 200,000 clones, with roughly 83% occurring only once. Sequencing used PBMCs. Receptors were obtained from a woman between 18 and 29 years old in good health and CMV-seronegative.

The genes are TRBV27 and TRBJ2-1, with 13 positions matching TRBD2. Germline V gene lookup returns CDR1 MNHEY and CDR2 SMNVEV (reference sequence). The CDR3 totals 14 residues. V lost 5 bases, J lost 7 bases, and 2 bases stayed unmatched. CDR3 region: CASSGGLAGNEQFF. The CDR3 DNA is TGTGCCAGCAGTGGGGGACTAGCGGGGAATGAGCAGTTCTTC.

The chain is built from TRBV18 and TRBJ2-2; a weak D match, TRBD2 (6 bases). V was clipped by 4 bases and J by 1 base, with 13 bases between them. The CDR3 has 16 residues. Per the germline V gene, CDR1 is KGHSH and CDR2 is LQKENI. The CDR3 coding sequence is TGTGCCAGCTCACGATGGTCGGAGGGGAACACCGGGGAGCTGTTTTTT. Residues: CASSRWSEGNTGELFF.

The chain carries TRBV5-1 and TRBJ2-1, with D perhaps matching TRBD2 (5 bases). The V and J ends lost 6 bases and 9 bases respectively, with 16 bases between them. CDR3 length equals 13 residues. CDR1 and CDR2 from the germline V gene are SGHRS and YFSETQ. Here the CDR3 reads CASILPGGAEQFF. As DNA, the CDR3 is TGCGCCAGCATCCTCCCCGGAGGTGCTGAGCAGTTCTTC.

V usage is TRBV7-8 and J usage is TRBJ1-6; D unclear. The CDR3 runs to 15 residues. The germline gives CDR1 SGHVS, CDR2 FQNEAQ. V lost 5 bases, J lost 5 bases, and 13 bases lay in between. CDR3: CASSPVQAHNSPLHF. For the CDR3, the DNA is TGTGCCAGCAGCCCTGTCCAGGCCCATAATTCACCCCTCCACTTT.

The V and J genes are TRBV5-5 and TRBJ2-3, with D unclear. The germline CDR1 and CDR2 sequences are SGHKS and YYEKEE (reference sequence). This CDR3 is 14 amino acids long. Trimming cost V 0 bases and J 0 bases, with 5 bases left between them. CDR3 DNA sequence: TGTGCCAGCAGCTTGGATCGTAGCACAGATACGCAGTATTTT. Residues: CASSLDRSTDTQYF.

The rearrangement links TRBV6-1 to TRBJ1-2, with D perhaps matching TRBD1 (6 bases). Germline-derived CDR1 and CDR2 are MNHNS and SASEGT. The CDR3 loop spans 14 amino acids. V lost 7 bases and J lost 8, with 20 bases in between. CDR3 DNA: TGTGCCAGCACCGGATATGGGGGCGCCGGAGGCTACACCTTC. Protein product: CASTGYGGAGGYTF.

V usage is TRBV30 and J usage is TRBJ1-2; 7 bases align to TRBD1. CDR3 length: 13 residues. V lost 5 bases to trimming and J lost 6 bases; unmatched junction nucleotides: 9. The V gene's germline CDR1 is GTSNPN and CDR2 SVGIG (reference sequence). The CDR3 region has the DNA TGTGCCTGGTCGACAGGGCGAGGCCATGGCTACACCTTC. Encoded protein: CAWSTGRGHGYTF.

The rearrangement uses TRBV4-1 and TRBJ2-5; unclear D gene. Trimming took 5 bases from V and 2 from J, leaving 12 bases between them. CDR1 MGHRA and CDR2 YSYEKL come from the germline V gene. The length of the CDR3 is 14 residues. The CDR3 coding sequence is TGCGCCAGCAGCTACCCGGCGGTACAAGAGACCCAGTACTTC. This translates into CASSYPAVQETQYF.

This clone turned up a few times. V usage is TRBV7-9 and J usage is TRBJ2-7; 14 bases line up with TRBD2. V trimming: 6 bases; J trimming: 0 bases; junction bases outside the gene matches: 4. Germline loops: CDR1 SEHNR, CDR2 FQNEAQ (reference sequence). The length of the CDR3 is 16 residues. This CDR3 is CASRGTSGGHSYEQYF. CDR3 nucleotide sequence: TGTGCCAGCAGAGGGACTAGCGGGGGCCACTCCTACGAGCAGTACTTC.

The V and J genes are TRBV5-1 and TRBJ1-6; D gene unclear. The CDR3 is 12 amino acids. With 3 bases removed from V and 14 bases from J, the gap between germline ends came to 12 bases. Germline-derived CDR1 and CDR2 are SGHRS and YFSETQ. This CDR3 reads CASSSVTGSLHF. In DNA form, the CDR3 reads TGCGCCAGCAGCTCCGTTACCGGGTCCCTCCACTTT. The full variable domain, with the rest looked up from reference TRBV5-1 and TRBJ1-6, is KAGVTQTPRYLIKTRGQQVTLSCSPISGHRSVSWYQQTPGQGLQFLFEYFSETQRNKGNFPGRFSGRQFSNSRSEMNVSTLELGDSALYLCASSSVTGSLHFGNGTRLTVT.

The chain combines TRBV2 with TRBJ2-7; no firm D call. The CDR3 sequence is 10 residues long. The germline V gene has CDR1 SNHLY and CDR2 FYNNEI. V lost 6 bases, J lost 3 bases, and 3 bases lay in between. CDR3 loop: CASRSYEQYF. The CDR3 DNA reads TGTGCCAGCAGGAGCTACGAGCAGTACTTC.